This T cell receptor (beta chain) was identified in a study of blood T cell repertoires in COVID-19. Study at large: The United States, Italy and Spain supplied acute and convalescent COVID-19 samples.

V shed 1 base and J shed 9 bases, with 17 bases lying between them. The CDR3 totals 15 residues. The germline gives CDR1 SGHKS, CDR2 YYEKEE (reference sequence). Libraries were prepared by immunoSEQ multiplex PCR; TCRdb keeps only in-frame clonotypes and omits some of them. In the table there are fewer than 250,000 clones, roughly four fifths of which are singletons. V gene TRBV5-5 combines with J gene TRBJ1-5; D remains ambiguous. The sequence was collected from a woman aged 45-60 years with acute or convalescent COVID-19. The sample was peripheral blood. The CDR3 DNA sequence: TGTGCCAGCAGCTTGAGGGTGGAGGGATTAGCGCCCCAGCATTTT. The encoded protein is CASSLRVEGLAPQHF. The full variable domain, completed using reference TRBV5-5 and TRBJ1-5, is DAGVTQSPTHLIKTRGQQVTLRCSPISGHKSVSWYQQVLGQGPQFIFQYYEKEERGRGNFPDRFSARQFPNYSSELNVNALLLGDSALYLCASSLRVEGLAPQHFGDGTRLSIL.